A selection of T cell receptor beta chains follows, all from one sample in a study of T-cell reconstitution after alpha-beta-depleted transplantation in children. TCRdb re-called the PCR reads with MiXCR, one entry per CDR3 protein. The sample lists about 280,000 distinct CDR3 sequences; around 10% were seen once. The material sequenced was peripheral blood, taken 180 days after TCRalphabeta/CD19-depleted stem cell transplant. The receptors here all came from a male patient between 2 and 9 years old who had a stem cell transplant for chronic granulomatous disease, so the T cells may come from the graft donor. Both conserved end residues are trimmed from each CDR3. The D gene is left open where the match is weak.

j_call: TRBJ1-1; v_call: TRBV10-1; d_call: NA; cdr3_aa: ASREQGDAEAF
j_call: TRBJ2-1; v_call: TRBV7-3; d_call: NA; cdr3_aa: ASSLYAGSRSEQF
j_call: TRBJ2-5; v_call: TRBV2; d_call: TRBD1; cdr3_aa: ASGTGAHYRTGQDQETQY
j_call: TRBJ2-3; v_call: TRBV20-1; d_call: TRBD2; cdr3_aa: SAQRQAGGPDTQY
j_call: TRBJ2-7; v_call: TRBV6-1; d_call: TRBD2; cdr3_aa: ASRRLAGHSNPSYEQY
j_call: TRBJ2-3; v_call: TRBV5-4; d_call: TRBD2; cdr3_aa: ASSHPLAGGPGTQY
j_call: TRBJ2-1; v_call: TRBV7-3; d_call: NA; cdr3_aa: ASSSPGHGNEQF
j_call: TRBJ2-2; v_call: TRBV9; d_call: NA; cdr3_aa: ASSPPGTNPTGELF
j_call: TRBJ1-5; v_call: TRBV29-1; d_call: TRBD1; cdr3_aa: SVRQGNQPQH
j_call: TRBJ2-7; v_call: TRBV9; d_call: NA; cdr3_aa: ASSVGSDPSYEQY
j_call: TRBJ2-5; v_call: TRBV28; d_call: NA; cdr3_aa: ASSRGAGGEGGFETQY
j_call: TRBJ2-1; v_call: TRBV28; d_call: TRBD2; cdr3_aa: ASSRLASNNEQF
j_call: TRBJ2-7; v_call: TRBV3-1; d_call: TRBD2; cdr3_aa: ASSQGLLATYEQY
j_call: TRBJ1-2; v_call: TRBV4-1; d_call: TRBD1; cdr3_aa: ASSQDGILPDREGHGYT
j_call: TRBJ2-2; v_call: TRBV20-1; d_call: TRBD2; cdr3_aa: SARDSTSGGLGELF
j_call: TRBJ2-7; v_call: TRBV4-3; d_call: NA; cdr3_aa: ASSQDGPSSYEQY
j_call: TRBJ2-6; v_call: TRBV19; d_call: TRBD1; cdr3_aa: ATSRDRVSSGANVLT
j_call: TRBJ2-7; v_call: TRBV20-1; d_call: TRBD2; cdr3_aa: SARELAGGYVQY
j_call: TRBJ2-1; v_call: TRBV28; d_call: TRBD1; cdr3_aa: ASSAPGQGLRNEQF
j_call: TRBJ2-7; v_call: TRBV11-1; d_call: TRBD2; cdr3_aa: ASSLFRDYFLSLSYEQY
j_call: TRBJ2-7; v_call: TRBV7-3; d_call: TRBD1; cdr3_aa: ASSLTNLGQGAHEQY
j_call: TRBJ2-5; v_call: TRBV29-1; d_call: NA; cdr3_aa: SVEGRESETQY
j_call: TRBJ2-1; v_call: TRBV6-2/TRBV6-3; d_call: NA; cdr3_aa: ASSLFSRNEQF
j_call: TRBJ2-3; v_call: TRBV12-3/TRBV12-4; d_call: NA; cdr3_aa: ASSLTRGPDTQY
j_call: TRBJ2-1; v_call: TRBV19; d_call: TRBD2; cdr3_aa: ASTRTSGYNEQF